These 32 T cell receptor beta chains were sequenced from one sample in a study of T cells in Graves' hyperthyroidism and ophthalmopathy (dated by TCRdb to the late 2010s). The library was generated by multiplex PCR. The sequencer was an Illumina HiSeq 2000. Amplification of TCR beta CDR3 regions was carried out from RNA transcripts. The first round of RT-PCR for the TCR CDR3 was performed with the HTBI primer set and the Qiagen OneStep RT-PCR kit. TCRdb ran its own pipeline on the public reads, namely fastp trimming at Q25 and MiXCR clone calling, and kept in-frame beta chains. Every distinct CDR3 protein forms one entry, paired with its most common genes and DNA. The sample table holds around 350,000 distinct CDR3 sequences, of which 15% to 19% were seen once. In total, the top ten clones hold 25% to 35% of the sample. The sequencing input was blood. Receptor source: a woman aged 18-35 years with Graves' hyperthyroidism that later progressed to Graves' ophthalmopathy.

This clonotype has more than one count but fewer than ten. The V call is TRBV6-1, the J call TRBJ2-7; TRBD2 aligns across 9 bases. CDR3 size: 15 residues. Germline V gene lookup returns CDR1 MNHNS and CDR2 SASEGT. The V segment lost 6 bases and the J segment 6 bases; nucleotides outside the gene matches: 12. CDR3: CASRKGAGGGVEQYF. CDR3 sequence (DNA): TGTGCCAGCAGAAAAGGAGCGGGAGGTGGGGTCGAGCAGTACTTC.

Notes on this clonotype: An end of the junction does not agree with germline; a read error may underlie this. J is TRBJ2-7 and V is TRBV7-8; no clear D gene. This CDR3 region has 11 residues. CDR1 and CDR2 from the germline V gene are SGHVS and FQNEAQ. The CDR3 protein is CVSSSQFEQYF. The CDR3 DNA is TGTGTCAGCAGCTCCCAATTCGAGCAGTACTTC. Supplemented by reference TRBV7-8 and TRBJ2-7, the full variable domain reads GAGVSQSPRYKVAKRGQDVALRCDPISGHVSLFWYQQALGQGPEFLTYFQNEAQLDKSGLPSDRFFAERPEGSVSTLKIQRTQQEDSAVYLCVSSSQFEQYFGPGTRLTVT.

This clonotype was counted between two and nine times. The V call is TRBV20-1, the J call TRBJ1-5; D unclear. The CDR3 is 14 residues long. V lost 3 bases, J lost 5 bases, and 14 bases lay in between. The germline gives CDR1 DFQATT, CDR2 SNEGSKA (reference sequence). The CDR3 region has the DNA TGCAGTGCTAGTAAAGGCACAGAATATCAGCCCCAGCATTTT. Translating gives CSASKGTEYQPQHF.

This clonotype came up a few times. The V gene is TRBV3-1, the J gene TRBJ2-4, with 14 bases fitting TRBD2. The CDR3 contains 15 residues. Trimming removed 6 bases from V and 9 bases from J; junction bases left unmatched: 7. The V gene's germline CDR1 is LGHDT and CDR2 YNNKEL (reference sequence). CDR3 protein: CASSPGLAGGGIQYF. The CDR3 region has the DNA TGTGCCAGCAGTCCCGGACTAGCGGGAGGTGGCATTCAGTACTTC.

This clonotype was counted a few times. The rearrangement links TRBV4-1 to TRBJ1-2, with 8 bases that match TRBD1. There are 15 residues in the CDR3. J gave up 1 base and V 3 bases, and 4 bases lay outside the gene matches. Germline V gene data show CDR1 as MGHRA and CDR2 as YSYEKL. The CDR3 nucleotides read TGCGCCAGCAGCCACCGGACAGGGAATAACTATGGCTACACCTTC. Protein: CASSHRTGNNYGYTF.

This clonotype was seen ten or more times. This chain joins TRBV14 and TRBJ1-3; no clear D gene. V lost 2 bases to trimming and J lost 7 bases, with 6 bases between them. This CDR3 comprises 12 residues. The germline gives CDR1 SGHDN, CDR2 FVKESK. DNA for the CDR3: TGTGCCAGCAGCCAAAATCGGAACACCATATATTTT. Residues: CASSQNRNTIYF.

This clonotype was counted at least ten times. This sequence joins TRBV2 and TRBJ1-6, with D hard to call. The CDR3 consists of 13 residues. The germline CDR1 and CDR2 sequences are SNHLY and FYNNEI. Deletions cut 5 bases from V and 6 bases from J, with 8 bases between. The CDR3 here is CASSQEINSPLHF. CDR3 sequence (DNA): TGTGCCAGCAGTCAAGAGATTAATTCACCCCTCCACTTT.

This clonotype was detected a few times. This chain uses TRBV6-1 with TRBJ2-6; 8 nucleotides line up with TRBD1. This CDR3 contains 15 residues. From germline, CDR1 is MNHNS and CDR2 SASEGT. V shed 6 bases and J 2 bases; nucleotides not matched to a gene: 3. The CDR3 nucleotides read TGTGCCAGCAGAACACAGGGGGCTGGGGCCAACGTCCTGACTTTC. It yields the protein CASRTQGAGANVLTF.

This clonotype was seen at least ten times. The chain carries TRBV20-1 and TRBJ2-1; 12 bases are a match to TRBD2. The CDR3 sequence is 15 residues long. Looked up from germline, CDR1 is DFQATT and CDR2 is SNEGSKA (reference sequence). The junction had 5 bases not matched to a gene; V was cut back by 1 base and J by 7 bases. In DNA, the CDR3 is TGCAGTGCTAGAGCCCTAGCGGGAGGGCAAAATGAGCAGTTCTTC. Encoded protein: CSARALAGGQNEQFF.

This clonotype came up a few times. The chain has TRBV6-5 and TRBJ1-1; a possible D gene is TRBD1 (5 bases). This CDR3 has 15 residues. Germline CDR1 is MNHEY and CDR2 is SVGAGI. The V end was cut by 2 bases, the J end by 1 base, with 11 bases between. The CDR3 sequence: CASSYAGEGNTEAFF. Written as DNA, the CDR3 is TGTGCCAGCAGTTACGCGGGGGAGGGGAACACTGAAGCTTTCTTT.

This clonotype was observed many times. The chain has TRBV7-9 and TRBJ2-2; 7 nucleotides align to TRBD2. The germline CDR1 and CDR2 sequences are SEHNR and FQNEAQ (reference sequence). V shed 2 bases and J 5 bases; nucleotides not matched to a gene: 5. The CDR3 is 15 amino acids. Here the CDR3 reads CASSLRLADTGELFF. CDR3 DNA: TGTGCCAGCAGCTTAAGGCTAGCGGATACCGGGGAGCTGTTTTTT.

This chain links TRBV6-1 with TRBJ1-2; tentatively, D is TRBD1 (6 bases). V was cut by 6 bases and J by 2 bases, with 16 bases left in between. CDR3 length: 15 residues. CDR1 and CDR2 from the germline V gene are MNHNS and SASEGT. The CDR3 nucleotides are TGTGCCAGCAGGGACTGGGACACCTTAAACTATGGCTACACCTTC. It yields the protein CASRDWDTLNYGYTF.

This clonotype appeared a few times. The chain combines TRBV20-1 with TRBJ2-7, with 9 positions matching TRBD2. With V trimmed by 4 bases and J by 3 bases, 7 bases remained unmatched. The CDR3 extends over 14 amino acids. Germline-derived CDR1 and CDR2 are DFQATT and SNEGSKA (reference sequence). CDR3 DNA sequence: TGCAGTGCTACCGGGGTAGCGGGAGACTACGAGCAGTACTTC. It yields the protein CSATGVAGDYEQYF.

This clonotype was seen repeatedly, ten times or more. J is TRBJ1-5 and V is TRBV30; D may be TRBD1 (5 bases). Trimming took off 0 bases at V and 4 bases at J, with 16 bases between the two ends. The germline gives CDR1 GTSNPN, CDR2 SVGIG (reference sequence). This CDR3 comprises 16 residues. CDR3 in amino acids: CAWSVGDGSNNQPQHF. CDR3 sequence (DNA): TGTGCCTGGAGTGTGGGGGACGGGTCGAATAATCAGCCCCAGCATTTT.

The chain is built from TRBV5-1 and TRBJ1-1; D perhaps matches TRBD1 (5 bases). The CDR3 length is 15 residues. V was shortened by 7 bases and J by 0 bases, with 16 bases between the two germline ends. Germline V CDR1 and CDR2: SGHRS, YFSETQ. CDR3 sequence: CASEIGGRMNTEAFF. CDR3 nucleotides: TGCGCCAGCGAGATTGGGGGACGGATGAACACTGAAGCTTTCTTT.

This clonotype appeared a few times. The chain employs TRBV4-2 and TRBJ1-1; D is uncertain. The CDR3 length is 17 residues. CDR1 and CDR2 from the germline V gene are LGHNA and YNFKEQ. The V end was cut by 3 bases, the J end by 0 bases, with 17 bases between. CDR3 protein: CASSQELTRQLNTEAFF. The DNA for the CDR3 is TGTGCCAGCAGCCAGGAGTTGACAAGGCAGCTGAACACTGAAGCTTTCTTT.

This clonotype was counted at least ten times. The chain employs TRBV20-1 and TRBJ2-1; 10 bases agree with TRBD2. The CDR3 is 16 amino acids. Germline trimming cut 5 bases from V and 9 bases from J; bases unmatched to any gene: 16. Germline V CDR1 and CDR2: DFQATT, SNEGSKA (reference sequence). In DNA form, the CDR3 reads TGCAGTGCTGCGCGAACCGGACTAGCGGCTAAGATTGAGCAGTTCTTC. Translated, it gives CSAARTGLAAKIEQFF.

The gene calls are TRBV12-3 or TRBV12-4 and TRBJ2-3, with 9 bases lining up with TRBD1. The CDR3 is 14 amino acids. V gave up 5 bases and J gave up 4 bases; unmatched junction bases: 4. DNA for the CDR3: TGTGCCAGCAGTCCGACAGGGGGGGCAGATACGCAGTATTTT. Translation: CASSPTGGADTQYF.

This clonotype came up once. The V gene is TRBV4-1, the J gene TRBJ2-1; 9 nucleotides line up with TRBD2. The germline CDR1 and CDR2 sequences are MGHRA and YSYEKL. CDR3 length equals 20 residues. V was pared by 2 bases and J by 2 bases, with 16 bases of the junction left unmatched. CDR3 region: CASSQSHPPEAGGPYNEQFF. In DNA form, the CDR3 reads TGCGCCAGCAGCCAATCCCACCCGCCAGAAGCGGGAGGACCCTACAATGAGCAGTTCTTC.

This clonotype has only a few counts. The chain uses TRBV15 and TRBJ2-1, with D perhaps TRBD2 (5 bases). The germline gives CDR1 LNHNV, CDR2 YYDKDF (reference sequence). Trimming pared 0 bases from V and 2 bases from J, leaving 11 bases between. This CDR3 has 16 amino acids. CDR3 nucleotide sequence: TGTGCCACCAGCAGAGATCGGTCTAGCCCCTACAATGAGCAGTTCTTC. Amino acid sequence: CATSRDRSSPYNEQFF.

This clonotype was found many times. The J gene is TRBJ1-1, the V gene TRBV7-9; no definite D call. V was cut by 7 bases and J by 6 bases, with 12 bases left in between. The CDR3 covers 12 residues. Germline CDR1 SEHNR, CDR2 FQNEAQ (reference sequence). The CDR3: CASTSWQPEAFF. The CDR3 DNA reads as TGTGCCAGCACCTCCTGGCAGCCTGAAGCTTTCTTT.

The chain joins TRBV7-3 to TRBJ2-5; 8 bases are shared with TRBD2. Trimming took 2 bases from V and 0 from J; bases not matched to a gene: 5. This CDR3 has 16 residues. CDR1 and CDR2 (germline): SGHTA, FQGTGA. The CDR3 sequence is CASSLGLALYQETQYF. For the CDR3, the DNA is TGTGCCAGCAGCTTAGGACTAGCTTTGTACCAAGAGACCCAGTACTTC. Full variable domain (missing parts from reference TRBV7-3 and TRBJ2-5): GAGVSQTPSNKVTEKGKYVELRCDPISGHTALYWYRQSLGQGPEFLIYFQGTGAADDSGLPNDRFFAVRPEGSVSTLKIQRTERGDSAVYLCASSLGLALYQETQYFGPGTRLLVL.

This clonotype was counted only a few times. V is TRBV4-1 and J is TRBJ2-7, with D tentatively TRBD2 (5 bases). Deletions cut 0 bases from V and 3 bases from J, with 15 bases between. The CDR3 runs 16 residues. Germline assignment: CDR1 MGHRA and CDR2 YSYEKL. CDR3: CASSQESGGPDYEQYF. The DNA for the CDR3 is TGCGCCAGCAGCCAAGAGAGCGGCGGGCCAGACTACGAGCAGTACTTC.

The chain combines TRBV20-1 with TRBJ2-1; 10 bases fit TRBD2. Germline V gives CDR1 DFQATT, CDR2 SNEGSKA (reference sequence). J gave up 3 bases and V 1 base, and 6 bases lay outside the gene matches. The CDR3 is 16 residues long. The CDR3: CSARGTLAGDYNEQFF. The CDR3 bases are TGCAGTGCTAGAGGGACCCTAGCGGGAGACTACAATGAGCAGTTCTTC.

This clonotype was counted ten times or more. The CDR3 nucleotides are TGTGCCAGCAGCTTAAATGGAGGCTATAGCAATCAGCCCCAGCATTTT. This translates into CASSLNGGYSNQPQHF. J is TRBJ1-5 and V is TRBV7-2; no firm D call. V shed 2 bases and J shed 0 bases, with 11 bases lying between them. CDR1 is SGHTA and CDR2 is FQGNSA in the germline V gene. The CDR3 is 16 residues long.

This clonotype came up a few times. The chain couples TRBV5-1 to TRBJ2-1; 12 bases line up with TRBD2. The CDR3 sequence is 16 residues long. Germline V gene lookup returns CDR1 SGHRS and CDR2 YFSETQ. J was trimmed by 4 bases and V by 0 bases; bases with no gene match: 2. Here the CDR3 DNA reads TGCGCCAGCAGCTTGGGAGGACTAGCGGGGTACAATGAGCAGTTCTTC. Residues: CASSLGGLAGYNEQFF.

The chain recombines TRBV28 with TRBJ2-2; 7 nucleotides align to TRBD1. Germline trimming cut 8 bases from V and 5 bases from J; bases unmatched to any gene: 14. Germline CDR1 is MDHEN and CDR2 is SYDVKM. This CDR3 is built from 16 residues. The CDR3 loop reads CASVGNNRGETGELFF. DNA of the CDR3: TGTGCCAGCGTCGGAAATAACAGGGGTGAGACCGGGGAGCTGTTTTTT.

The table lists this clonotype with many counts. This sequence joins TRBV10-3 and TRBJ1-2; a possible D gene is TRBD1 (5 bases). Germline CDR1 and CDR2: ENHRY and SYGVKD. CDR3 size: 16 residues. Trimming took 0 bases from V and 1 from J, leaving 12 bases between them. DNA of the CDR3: TGTGCCATCAGTGAGTCCACCGGGGCCCATAACTATGGCTACACCTTC. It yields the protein CAISESTGAHNYGYTF.

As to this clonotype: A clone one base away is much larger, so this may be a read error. The CDR3 spells CVSSSIGGSYEQYF. CDR3 nucleotides: TGTGTCAGCAGCTCTATTGGGGGTTCCTACGAGCAGTACTTC. V is TRBV11-2 and J is TRBJ2-7; D may correspond to TRBD1 or TRBD2 (5 bases each). This CDR3 contains 14 residues. Germline CDR1 and CDR2: SGHAT and FQNNGV.

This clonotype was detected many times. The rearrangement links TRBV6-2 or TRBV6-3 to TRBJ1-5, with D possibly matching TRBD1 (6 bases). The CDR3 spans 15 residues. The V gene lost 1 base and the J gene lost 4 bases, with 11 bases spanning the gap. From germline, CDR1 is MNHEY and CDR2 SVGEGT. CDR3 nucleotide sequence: TGTGCCAGCAGTTACTTCGGACAGATAAATCAGCCCCAGCATTTT. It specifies CASSYFGQINQPQHF.

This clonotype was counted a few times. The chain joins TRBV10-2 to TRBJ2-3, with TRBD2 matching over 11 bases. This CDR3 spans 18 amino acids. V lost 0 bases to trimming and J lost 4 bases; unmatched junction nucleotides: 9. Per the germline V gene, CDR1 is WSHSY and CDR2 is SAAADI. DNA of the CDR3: TGCGCCAGCAGTGAGTCCTCCTTTACTAGCGGGAGCTCAGATACGCAGTATTTT. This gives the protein CASSESSFTSGSSDTQYF.

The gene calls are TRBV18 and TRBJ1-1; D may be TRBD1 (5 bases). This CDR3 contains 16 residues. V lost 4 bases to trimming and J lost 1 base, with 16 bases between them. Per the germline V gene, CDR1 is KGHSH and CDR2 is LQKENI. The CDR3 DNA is TGTGCCAGCTCACTGAGGACACCCAACGGGAACACTGAAGCTTTCTTT. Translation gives CASSLRTPNGNTEAFF.